This T cell receptor beta chain originates from a study of blood T cell repertoires in COVID-19. Turning to the study itself: COVID-19 samples, acute and convalescent, were from the United States, Italy and Spain.

Assay: immunoSEQ multiplex PCR; the TCRdb copy retains only in-frame clones and omits some. Of about 200,000 clones in the sample, 81% were seen once. The sample consisted of peripheral blood. The sequence derives from a woman of 80 years or more with acute or convalescent COVID-19.

In nucleotides, the CDR3 is TGTGCCAGCAGTAGCGAGCTCTACAATGAGCAGTTCTTC. Translating gives CASSSELYNEQFF. The chain links TRBV2 to TRBJ2-1; no clear D gene. Germline V gives CDR1 SNHLY, CDR2 FYNNEI. This CDR3 is built from 13 residues. Trimming pared 5 bases from V and 3 bases from J, leaving 8 bases between. The full variable domain, in which reference TRBV2 and TRBJ2-1 provide the parts outside the CDR3, is EPEVTQTPSHQVTQMGQEVILRCVPISNHLYFYWYRQILGQKVEFLVSFYNNEISEKSEIFDDQFSVERPDGSNFTLKIRSTKLEDSAMYFCASSSELYNEQFFGPGTRLTVL.